The next 22 T cell receptor beta chains were all read from a single sample in a study of blood T cells in healthy people across ages. Primed by a sample-barcoded 5' primer and a J-beta primer mix, a second PCR proceeded for roughly 7 to 11 cycles. TCRdb redid the calling of the 5' RACE reads with MiXCR, one entry per CDR3 protein. This repertoire shows about 680,000 distinct CDR3 sequences, over 45% found once; its top ten account for around a third. Material: blood. Source of these receptors: a woman aged 55-70 years in good health.

The genes are TRBV27 and TRBJ2-6, with D unclear. V gave up 4 bases and J gave up 0 bases, with 10 bases separating them. CDR3 length: 16 amino acids. Germline CDR1 is MNHEY and CDR2 is SMNVEV (reference sequence). Here the CDR3 DNA reads TGTGCCAGCAGTTCCCTAGACCACTCTGGGGCCAACGTCCTGACTTTC. Its protein product is CASSSLDHSGANVLTF.

The rearrangement links TRBV27 to TRBJ2-7; 9 nucleotides line up with TRBD1. The J segment lost 5 bases and the V segment lost 5 bases, leaving 10 bases of the junction unmatched. Germline lookup yields CDR1 MNHEY and CDR2 SMNVEV (reference sequence). This CDR3 spans 15 amino acids. CDR3 DNA sequence: TGTGCCAGCAGTGACCGCCGGGACAGGGCCCACGAGCAGTACTTC. It encodes CASSDRRDRAHEQYF.

In DNA form, the CDR3 reads TGCAGCGTTTCCACAAGCTACAGGGAGACCGGGGAGCTGTTTTTT. Amino acids: CSVSTSYRETGELFF. This chain uses TRBV29-1 with TRBJ2-2; D is possibly TRBD1 (6 bases). Between the trimmed V and J ends, which lost 5 bases and 5 bases, there was a span of 18 bases. The length of the CDR3 is 15 residues. Germline values: CDR1 SQVTM, CDR2 ANQGSEA.

The rearrangement uses TRBV7-9 and TRBJ2-7, with D possibly TRBD2 on 5 matching bases. This CDR3 is 16 amino acids long. V lost 0 bases, J lost 2 bases, and 14 bases lay in between. CDR1 and CDR2 (germline): SEHNR, FQNEAQ (reference sequence). CDR3 DNA sequence: TGTGCCAGCAGCTTAGCGGTCCAGCGGAACACCTACGAGCAGTACTTC. Residues: CASSLAVQRNTYEQYF.

This chain uses TRBV7-9 with TRBJ2-3; D remains unclear. V shed 8 bases and J shed 3 bases, with 12 bases lying between them. Germline CDR1 is SEHNR and CDR2 is FQNEAQ (reference sequence). The CDR3 contains 13 residues. CDR3 DNA: TGTGCCAGCCTTGACCTTCATACAGATACGCAGTATTTT. It yields the protein CASLDLHTDTQYF. The full variable domain, in which reference TRBV7-9 and TRBJ2-3 provide the parts outside the CDR3, is DTGVSQNPRHKITKRGQNVTFRCDPISEHNRLYWYRQTLGQGPEFLTYFQNEAQLEKSRLLSDRFSAERPKGSFSTLEIQRTEQGDSAMYLCASLDLHTDTQYFGPGTRLTVL.

In this sample, this clonotype turned up once. The chain joins TRBV20-1 to TRBJ2-1; 8 positions agree with TRBD2. The CDR3 runs to 17 residues. Losses at the gene ends were 5 bases for V and 7 bases for J; bases not matched to a gene: 19. Germline CDR1 reads DFQATT; CDR2 reads SNEGSKA (reference sequence). For the CDR3, the DNA is TGCAGTGCTTCCGCCCCCACTAGCGGCCACAAACGGAATGAGCAGTTCTTC. Its translation is CSASAPTSGHKRNEQFF.

This clonotype turned up a few times. The genes are TRBV7-2 and TRBJ2-1, with TRBD1 matching 9 bases. In germline, CDR1 is SGHTA, CDR2 FQGNSA. The junction had 8 bases not matched to a gene; V was cut back by 1 base and J by 7 bases. The CDR3 spans 16 residues. The CDR3 spells CASSLGGTGSPNEQFF. As DNA, the CDR3 is TGTGCCAGCAGCTTAGGGGGGACAGGGTCACCAAATGAGCAGTTCTTC.

J is TRBJ1-5 and V is TRBV5-1; D remains unclear. Germline V gene sequence: CDR1 SGHRS, CDR2 YFSETQ. The CDR3 length is 15 residues. The V end lost 5 bases, the J end lost 3 bases, and 15 bases lay between the germline ends. In nucleotides, the CDR3 is TGCGCCAGCAGTCTGGAGGGTTCCCTCAATCAGCCCCAGCATTTT. Amino acid sequence: CASSLEGSLNQPQHF.

The chain uses TRBV20-1 and TRBJ2-1, with 11 positions matching TRBD2. Germline CDR1 DFQATT, CDR2 SNEGSKA (reference sequence). The ends lost 4 bases at V and 4 bases at J; junction bases unmatched: 6. The CDR3 extends over 15 amino acids. This CDR3 reads CSAKPGTSGYNEQFF. The CDR3 DNA follows: TGCAGTGCTAAGCCCGGGACTAGCGGTTACAATGAGCAGTTCTTC.

The V and J genes are TRBV20-1 and TRBJ2-2, with D perhaps matching TRBD2 (6 bases). The CDR3 has 13 residues. Per germline, CDR1 DFQATT and CDR2 SNEGSKA (reference sequence). V shed 5 bases and J shed 6 bases, with 13 bases lying between them. The CDR3 DNA reads TGCAGTGCTGGGGGACTCATCGCCGGGGAGCTGTTTTTT. This gives the protein CSAGGLIAGELFF.

This chain joins TRBV5-1 and TRBJ1-4; 10 nucleotides align to TRBD1. Germline V gene sequence: CDR1 SGHRS, CDR2 YFSETQ. Germline trimming cut 0 bases from V and 2 bases from J; bases unmatched to any gene: 10. The CDR3 length is 19 residues. CDR3 nucleotide sequence: TGCGCCAGCAGCTTGGAACTAAGACAGGGGGCTAGTACTAATGAAAAACTGTTTTTT. Translation gives CASSLELRQGASTNEKLFF.

The sample holds a few counts of this clonotype. The V call is TRBV12-3 or TRBV12-4, the J call TRBJ2-3; D is undetermined. CDR3 length: 13 amino acids. V lost 6 bases and J lost 7, with 14 bases in between. The CDR3 DNA follows: TGTGCCAGCAGACCTAACCCGGAGTATACGCAGTATTTT. This gives the protein CASRPNPEYTQYF.

This clonotype was detected only once. The chain is built from TRBV3-1 and TRBJ2-7; possible D gene TRBD2, 5 bases. Looked up from germline, CDR1 is LGHDT and CDR2 is YNNKEL (reference sequence). V was shortened by 0 bases and J by 3 bases, with 15 bases between the two germline ends. The CDR3 has 16 amino acids. CDR3 sequence reads: CASSQESGRAYYEQYF. The CDR3 coding sequence is TGTGCCAGCAGCCAAGAAAGTGGGAGAGCGTACTACGAGCAGTACTTC.

This clonotype was observed a few times. A much larger clone differs by one base, so this may be a read error. CDR3 protein: CSAARGFKETQYF. CDR3 bases: TGCAGTGCTGCCCGGGGTTTCAAAGAGACCCAGTACTTC. This sequence joins TRBV20-1 and TRBJ2-5, with TRBD2 as a possible D gene (5 bases). CDR1 is DFQATT, CDR2 SNEGSKA, per germline (reference sequence). V was trimmed by 5 bases and J by 3 bases, leaving 13 bases between them. The CDR3 has 13 residues.

Here the CDR3 DNA reads TGTGCCAGCACCCGATACTCTGGGGCCAACGTCCTGACTTTC. It encodes CASTRYSGANVLTF. The chain recombines TRBV5-4 with TRBJ2-6; D remains unclear. Trimming pared 6 bases from V and 0 bases from J, leaving 7 bases between. CDR3 size: 14 residues. The germline V gene encodes CDR1 SGHNT and CDR2 YYREEE (reference sequence). Using reference TRBV5-4 and TRBJ2-6 for the parts outside the CDR3, the full variable domain is ETGVTQSPTHLIKTRGQQVTLRCSSQSGHNTVSWYQQALGQGPQFIFQYYREEENGRGNFPPRFSGLQFPNYSSELNVNALELDDSALYLCASTRYSGANVLTFGAGSRLTVL.

The rearrangement uses TRBV6-1 and TRBJ1-2, with 8 positions matching TRBD1. Germline V gene lookup returns CDR1 MNHNS and CDR2 SASEGT. This CDR3 contains 14 residues. J gave up 3 bases and V 5 bases, and 5 bases lay outside the gene matches. CDR3 region: CASSPTGDDYGYTF. The CDR3 DNA reads as TGTGCCAGCAGTCCGACAGGGGATGACTATGGCTACACCTTC.

The chain carries TRBV7-9 and TRBJ1-1; a possible D gene is TRBD1 (5 bases). The germline gives CDR1 SEHNR, CDR2 FQNEAQ (reference sequence). The CDR3 is 16 amino acids. Trimming left V 1 base short and J 0 bases short, with 12 bases between. DNA of the CDR3: TGTGCCAGCAGCTTAGTCCGGGGCAGTATGAACACTGAAGCTTTCTTT. It yields the protein CASSLVRGSMNTEAFF.

The chain carries TRBV29-1 and TRBJ2-7, with 9 bases that match TRBD1. The CDR3 is made up of 14 amino acids. CDR1 is SQVTM, CDR2 ANQGSEA, per germline. The V segment lost 4 bases and the J segment 1 base; nucleotides outside the gene matches: 5. CDR3 region: CSVAGQGSSYEQYF. The CDR3 DNA is TGCAGCGTTGCGGGACAGGGAAGTTCCTACGAGCAGTACTTC.

Ten or more counts support this clonotype. The V call is TRBV29-1, the J call TRBJ2-7; possibly TRBD2 for D (7 bases). The CDR3 covers 13 residues. CDR1 SQVTM and CDR2 ANQGSEA come from the germline V gene. The ends were cut back, 6 bases at V and 3 bases at J, with 15 bases in the middle. CDR3 DNA: TGCAGCGTGGGGGGGCTGTACCGCTACGAGCAGTACTTC. As protein: CSVGGLYRYEQYF.

This chain uses TRBV18 with TRBJ1-2, with a weak D call TRBD1 (5 bases). The CDR3 loop spans 16 amino acids. The germline V and J ends were trimmed by 2 bases and 8 bases, with 21 bases remaining between them. The germline gives CDR1 KGHSH, CDR2 LQKENI. The CDR3 sequence: CASSPTTEESRMGYTF. In nucleotides, the CDR3 is TGTGCCAGCTCACCAACGACAGAGGAAAGTAGGATGGGCTACACCTTC.

This clonotype was detected ten times or more. The rearrangement links TRBV25-1 to TRBJ2-7; D unresolved. The CDR3 extends over 16 amino acids. Germline values: CDR1 MGHDK, CDR2 SYGVNS. The V end was cut by 6 bases, the J end by 3 bases, with 21 bases between. CDR3 in DNA: TGTGCCAGCAGCCGTTTTAGGGCAGGTCACTACTACGAGCAGTACTTC. Amino acid sequence: CASSRFRAGHYYEQYF.

J is TRBJ2-7 and V is TRBV20-1; 12 bases line up with TRBD2. Germline CDR1 and CDR2: DFQATT and SNEGSKA (reference sequence). This CDR3 region has 15 residues. After removal of 1 base from V and 6 bases from J, the junction contained 7 bases not matched to a gene. The CDR3 protein is CSARASGRALGEQYF. CDR3 coding DNA: TGCAGTGCTAGAGCTAGCGGGAGGGCCTTGGGCGAGCAGTACTTC.